A single TCR beta chain is shown here with its context. Deletions cut 5 bases from V and 7 bases from J, with 18 bases between. Germline-derived CDR1 and CDR2 are SGHAT and FQNNGV. CDR3 length: 15 residues. This sample was included in a study of blood T cell repertoires in COVID-19. Study information: The United States, Italy and Spain were the sources of the acute and convalescent COVID-19 samples.

Participant ages covered about 18 to 95 years across around 22 US areas. Original data processing: Estimation of nucleated cell counts was performed using reference gene primer amplification. Method: immunoSEQ multiplex PCR; TCRdb's copy keeps in-frame clones and lacks some. V, J and clone size derive from that table, while D and trimming were established from the DNA sequence. The sample comprises fewer than 250,000 clones, 84% of which are singletons, and 6.8% rests with the top ten. J is TRBJ1-3 and V is TRBV11-2; tentatively, D is TRBD1 (6 bases). The origin of this receptor is a woman aged 40 to 55 who had recovered from COVID-19. Source material: PBMCs or T cells enriched from blood (not recorded which). CDR3 nucleotide sequence: TGTGCCAGCAGCCGAAAGTCACGGACAGTCAACACCATATATTTT. Translated, it gives CASSRKSRTVNTIYF.